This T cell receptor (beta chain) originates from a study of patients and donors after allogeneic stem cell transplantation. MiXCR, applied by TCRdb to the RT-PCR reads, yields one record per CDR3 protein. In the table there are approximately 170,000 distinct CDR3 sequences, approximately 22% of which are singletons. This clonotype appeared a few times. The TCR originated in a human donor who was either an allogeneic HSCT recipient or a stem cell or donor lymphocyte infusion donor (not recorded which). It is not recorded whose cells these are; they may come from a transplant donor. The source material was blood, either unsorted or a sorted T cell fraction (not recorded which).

The CDR3 loop reads CSASDSGYEQYF. The CDR3 nucleotides read TGCAGTGCTTCAGACAGCGGGTACGAGCAGTACTTC. The chain joins TRBV20-1 to TRBJ2-7, with a weak D call TRBD2 (6 bases). The CDR3 is 12 residues long. Germline V gene data show CDR1 as DFQATT and CDR2 as SNEGSKA (reference sequence). V was clipped by 5 bases and J by 4 bases, with 12 bases between them.